The 8 T cell receptor beta chains presented below share a single source sample, sequenced in a study of OX40 agonist ivuxolimab in advanced cancers. Clones were read by immunoSEQ multiplex PCR, and TCRdb kept only the in-frame ones, dropping some. The sample shows around 63,000 clones, roughly 90% of them seen only once. Sequencing was performed on CD4+ or CD8+ T cells sorted from blood, taken in a trial of the OX40 agonist ivuxolimab. These receptor sequences come from an adult with an advanced solid tumor such as melanoma, head and neck, liver or kidney cancer.

V is TRBV10-3 and J is TRBJ2-1; D may match TRBD1 or TRBD2 (5 bases each). The ends were cut back, 5 bases at V and 6 bases at J, with 8 bases in the middle. The CDR3 sequence is 12 residues long. Germline CDR1 and CDR2: ENHRY and SYGVKD. CDR3 amino acids: CAISFGGNEQFF. The CDR3 bases are TGTGCCATCAGTTTTGGGGGCAATGAGCAGTTCTTC.

This chain links TRBV5-1 with TRBJ2-1; D not resolved. The ends were cut back, 2 bases at V and 4 bases at J, with 13 bases in the middle. Germline CDR1 and CDR2: SGHRS and YFSETQ. The length of the CDR3 is 15 residues. CDR3 loop: CASSLAGPQYNEQFF. The CDR3 DNA sequence: TGCGCCAGCAGCTTAGCCGGCCCCCAGTACAATGAGCAGTTCTTC.

The CDR3 reads CASVRGTNEKLFF. CDR3 sequence (DNA): TGTGCTAGTGTAAGGGGCACTAATGAAAAACTGTTTTTT. V usage is TRBV12-5 and J usage is TRBJ1-4; D might be TRBD1 (5 bases). The V gene's germline CDR1 is LGHNT and CDR2 FRNRAP. Trimming stripped 7 bases from V and 2 bases from J, with 8 bases between. This CDR3 is 13 amino acids long.

For this clone: The sample has other DNA sequences that encode this CDR3 too. The genes are TRBV11-3 and TRBJ2-3; D remains unclear. Germline-derived CDR1 and CDR2 are SGHNT and YENEEA. This CDR3 has 13 residues. The V end was cut by 5 bases, the J end by 4 bases, with 10 bases between. The CDR3 region has the DNA TGTGCCAGCAGCCCGGGCGTCCCAGATACGCAGTATTTT. It is translated as CASSPGVPDTQYF.

This rearrangement joins TRBV5-4 to TRBJ2-3, with D hard to call. The CDR3 is made up of 14 amino acids. The germline V gene encodes CDR1 SGHNT and CDR2 YYREEE (reference sequence). Trimming removed 2 bases from V and 4 bases from J, with 11 bases in between. The CDR3 reads CASSLIGFADTQYF. The CDR3 DNA reads as TGTGCCAGCAGCTTAATCGGGTTCGCAGATACGCAGTATTTT.

In this sample, this clone turned up once. This chain connects TRBV5-1 to TRBJ2-7; D gene uncertain. The CDR3 totals 13 residues. V dropped 1 base and J dropped 1 base, with 6 bases sitting between them. From germline, CDR1 is SGHRS and CDR2 YFSETQ. CDR3 nucleotides: TGCGCCAGCAGCTTGTCTTTTTCCTACGAGCAGTACTTC. Its translation is CASSLSFSYEQYF.

The chain carries TRBV19 and TRBJ2-2; tentative D call: TRBD2 (5 bases). CDR1 is LNHDA and CDR2 is SQIVND in the germline V gene (reference sequence). The CDR3 has 14 residues. V lost 7 bases and J lost 2, with 11 bases in between. In DNA, the CDR3 is TGTGCCAGTAAAGCGGCGGGCAACACCGGGGAGCTGTTTTTT. Translating it yields CASKAAGNTGELFF.

The chain combines TRBV19 with TRBJ2-7, with TRBD1 as a possible D gene (5 bases). The CDR3 consists of 14 residues. V lost 3 bases and J 4 bases, leaving 13 bases between the germline ends. Per the germline V gene, CDR1 is LNHDA and CDR2 is SQIVND (reference sequence). CDR3: CASSITQGQYEQYF. The CDR3 coding sequence is TGTGCCAGTAGTATCACGCAGGGCCAATACGAGCAGTACTTC. The full variable domain, rest sourced from reference TRBV19 and TRBJ2-7, is DGGITQSPKYLFRKEGQNVTLSCEQNLNHDAMYWYRQDPGQGLRLIYYSQIVNDFQKGDIAEGYSVSREKKESFPLTVTSAQKNPTAFYLCASSITQGQYEQYFGPGTRLTVT.